This T cell receptor beta chain derives from a study of OX40 agonist ivuxolimab in advanced cancers. Across the whole study: Patients in the trial were receiving intravenous ivuxolimab every 2 weeks, at doses of 0.01 to 10 mg/kg. Head and neck, renal cell, melanoma or hepatocellular carcinoma were the cancers that dose-escalation patients had.

This clone was picked up one time. Its antigen is currently unknown. Germline V gene sequence: CDR1 SEHNR, CDR2 FQNEAQ (reference sequence). Germline trimming cut 1 base from V and 10 bases from J; bases unmatched to any gene: 4. This CDR3 comprises 14 residues. Measured with immunoSEQ multiplex PCR; TCRdb has only the in-frame clones, and not every one. The data show some 85,000 clones, with about 88% seen just once and 0.25% to 0.35% held by the top ten. General study findings and limits: In the 0.1-3.0 mg/kg groups, partial responders showed among the lowest expansion.

This chain links TRBV7-9 with TRBJ1-6; 7 bases align to TRBD1. The source is an adult with an advanced solid tumor such as melanoma, head and neck, liver or kidney cancer. Source: CD4+ or CD8+ T cells sorted from blood, taken in a trial of the OX40 agonist ivuxolimab. DNA for the CDR3: TGTGCCAGCAGCTTAGAAGACAGGGTATCACCCCTCCACTTT. Translation: CASSLEDRVSPLHF.